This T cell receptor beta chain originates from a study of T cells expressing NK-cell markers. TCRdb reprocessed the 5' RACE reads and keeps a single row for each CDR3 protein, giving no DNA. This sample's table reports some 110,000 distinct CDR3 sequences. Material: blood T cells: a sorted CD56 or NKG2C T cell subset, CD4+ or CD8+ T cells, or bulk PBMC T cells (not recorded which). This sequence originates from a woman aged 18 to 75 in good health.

The CDR3 protein is CSARDLAGRTDTQYF. The V call is TRBV20-1, the J call TRBJ2-3; as DNA is missing, the TRBD1 call by TCRdb cannot be tested. This CDR3 contains 15 residues. Germline V gene sequence: CDR1 DFQATT, CDR2 SNEGSKA (reference sequence).